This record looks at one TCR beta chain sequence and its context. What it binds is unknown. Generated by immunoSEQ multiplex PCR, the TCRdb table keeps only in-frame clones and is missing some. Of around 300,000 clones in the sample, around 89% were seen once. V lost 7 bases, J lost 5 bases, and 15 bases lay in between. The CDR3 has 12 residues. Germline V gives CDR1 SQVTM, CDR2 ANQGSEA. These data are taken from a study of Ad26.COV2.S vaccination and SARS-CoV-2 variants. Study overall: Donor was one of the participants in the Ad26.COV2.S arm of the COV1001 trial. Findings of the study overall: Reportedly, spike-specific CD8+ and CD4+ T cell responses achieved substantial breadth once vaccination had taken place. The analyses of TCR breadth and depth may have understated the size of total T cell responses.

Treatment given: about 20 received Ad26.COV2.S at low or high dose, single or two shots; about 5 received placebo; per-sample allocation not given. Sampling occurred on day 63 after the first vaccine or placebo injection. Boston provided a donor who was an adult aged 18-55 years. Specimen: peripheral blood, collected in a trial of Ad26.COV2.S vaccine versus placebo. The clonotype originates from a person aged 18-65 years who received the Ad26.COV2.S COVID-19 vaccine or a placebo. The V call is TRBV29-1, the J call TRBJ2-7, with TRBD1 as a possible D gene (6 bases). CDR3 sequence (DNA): TGCAGCGCAAAAGGGGGAAGTGACGAGCAGTACTTC. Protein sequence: CSAKGGSDEQYF.